The subject of this entry is one T cell receptor (beta chain). The antigen is unknown. The data are from a study of Ad26.COV2.S vaccination and SARS-CoV-2 variants. On the study more broadly: The COV1001 Ad26.COV2.S trial arm included the donor.

Germline-derived CDR1 and CDR2 are SGHRS and YFSETQ. Unmatched junction bases numbered 4, after V lost 3 bases and J lost 2 bases. This CDR3 has 15 amino acids. Study observations and caveats: It was vaccine recipients, not placebo recipients, who had the higher spike-specific TCR breadth.

Data came from immunoSEQ multiplex PCR; TCRdb stores just in-frame clones and leaves some out. The data show approximately 480,000 clones, around 88% seen once. Treatment defined: some 19 received Ad26.COV2.S at low or high dose, single or two shots; about 5 received placebo; per-sample allocation not given. Specimens were obtained on day 63 following the first vaccine or placebo injection. An adult of 18-55 years in Boston served as donor. Vaccine was an Ad26 vector expressing Wuhan-strain SARS-CoV-2 spike. The specimen was peripheral blood, collected in a trial of Ad26.COV2.S vaccine versus placebo. This TCR derives from a person aged 18-60 years who received the Ad26.COV2.S COVID-19 vaccine or a placebo. This sequence joins TRBV5-1 and TRBJ2-3, with TRBD1 matching over 9 bases. The CDR3 region is CASSYRDRVTDTQYF. For the CDR3, the DNA is TGCGCCAGCAGCTACCGGGACAGGGTCACAGATACGCAGTATTTT.